The source of this TCR beta chain is a study of cytomegalovirus exposure and HLA in healthy donors. Both 60 Vbeta primers and 13 Jbeta primers went into the PCR. The repertoire was sequenced with immunoSEQ multiplex PCR; TCRdb's copy has only in-frame clones and lacks some. The table has about 97,000 clones, 65% to 85% seen once; the top ten hold less than 2%. This CDR3 is built from 14 residues. Trimming removed 3 bases at V and 3 bases at J, with 9 bases between. In germline, CDR1 is LNHDA, CDR2 SQIVND (reference sequence). The sequenced sample was PBMCs. The chain couples TRBV19 to TRBJ2-4; a possible D gene is TRBD1 (5 bases). The receptor was derived from a woman in her thirties or forties in good health and CMV-seronegative. The CDR3 is CASSIQGYKNIQYF. The CDR3, as DNA: TGTGCCAGTAGTATCCAGGGTTACAAAAACATTCAGTACTTC.